The T cell receptor (beta chain) described here comes from a study of Ad26.COV2.S vaccination and SARS-CoV-2 variants. CDR3 length: 14 residues. Germline CDR1 is SGHVS and CDR2 is FNYEAQ. Trimming removed 2 bases from V and 4 bases from J, with 11 bases in between. Turning to this clone: Antigen specificity is unknown.

Study-wide points: Substantial breadth in spike-specific CD8+ and CD4+ T cell responses was reportedly seen after vaccination. Quantification of TCR breadth and depth may have yielded underestimates of total T cell responses. Similar non-spike TCR breadth was observed in recipients of vaccine and of placebo.

Clones were sequenced by immunoSEQ multiplex PCR, and TCRdb holds only the in-frame ones, with some missing. The repertoire holds more than 85,000 clones, with roughly 80% as singletons. The receptor's source is a human donor who had recovered from COVID-19. The sequences come from peripheral blood, collected after recovery from COVID-19. V gene TRBV7-6 combines with J gene TRBJ2-5; possibly TRBD1 for D (6 bases). CDR3 sequence reads: CASSLMVGAETQYF. In DNA, the CDR3 is TGTGCCAGCAGCTTAATGGTGGGGGCAGAGACCCAGTACTTC.